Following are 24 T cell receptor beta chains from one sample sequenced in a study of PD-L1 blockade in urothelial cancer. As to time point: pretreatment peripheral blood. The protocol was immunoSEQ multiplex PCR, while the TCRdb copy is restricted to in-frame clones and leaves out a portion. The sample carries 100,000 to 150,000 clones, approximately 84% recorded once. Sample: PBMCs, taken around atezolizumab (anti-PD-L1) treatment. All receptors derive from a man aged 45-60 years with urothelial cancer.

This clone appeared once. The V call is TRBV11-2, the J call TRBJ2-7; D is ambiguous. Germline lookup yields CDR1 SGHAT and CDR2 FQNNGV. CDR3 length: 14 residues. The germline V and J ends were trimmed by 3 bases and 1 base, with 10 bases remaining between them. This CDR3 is CASSLTLESYEQYF. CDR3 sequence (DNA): TGTGCCAGCAGCTTGACTCTAGAATCCTACGAGCAGTACTTC.

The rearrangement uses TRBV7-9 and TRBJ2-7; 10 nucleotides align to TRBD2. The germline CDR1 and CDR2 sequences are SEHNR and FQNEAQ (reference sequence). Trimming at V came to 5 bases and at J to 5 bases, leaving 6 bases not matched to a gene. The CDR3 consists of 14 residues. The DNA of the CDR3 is TGTGCCAGCAGCCGCCCTAGCGGGAGTAACGAGCAGTACTTC. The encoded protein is CASSRPSGSNEQYF.

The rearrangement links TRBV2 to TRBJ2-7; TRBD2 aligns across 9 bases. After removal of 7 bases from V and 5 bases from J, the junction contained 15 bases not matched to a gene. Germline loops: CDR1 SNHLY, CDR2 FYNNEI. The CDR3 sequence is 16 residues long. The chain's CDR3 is CASTRREGVGYDEQYF. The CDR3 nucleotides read TGTGCCAGCACCCGGCGGGAGGGCGTGGGGTATGACGAGCAGTACTTC.

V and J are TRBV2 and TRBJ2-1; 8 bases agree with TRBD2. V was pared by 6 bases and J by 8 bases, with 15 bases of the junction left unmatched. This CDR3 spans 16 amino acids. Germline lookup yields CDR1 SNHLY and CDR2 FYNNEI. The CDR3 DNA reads TGTGCCAGCAGAGGAGCGGGAGCATCTTTTTCCCATGAGCAGTTCTTC. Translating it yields CASRGAGASFSHEQFF.

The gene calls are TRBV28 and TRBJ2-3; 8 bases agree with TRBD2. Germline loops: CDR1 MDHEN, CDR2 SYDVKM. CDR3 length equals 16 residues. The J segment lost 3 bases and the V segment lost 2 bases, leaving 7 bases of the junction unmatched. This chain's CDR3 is CASSLMGGGRTDTQYF. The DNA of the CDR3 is TGTGCCAGCAGTTTAATGGGTGGCGGGAGGACAGATACGCAGTATTTT.

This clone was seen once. The CDR3 region is CASTASRDTIYF. DNA of the CDR3: TGTGCCAGCACCGCCTCCCGGGACACCATATATTTT. The V gene is TRBV28, the J gene TRBJ1-3, with no clear D. The ends were cut back, 7 bases at V and 8 bases at J, with 12 bases in the middle. The germline CDR1 and CDR2 sequences are MDHEN and SYDVKM. The CDR3 contains 12 residues.

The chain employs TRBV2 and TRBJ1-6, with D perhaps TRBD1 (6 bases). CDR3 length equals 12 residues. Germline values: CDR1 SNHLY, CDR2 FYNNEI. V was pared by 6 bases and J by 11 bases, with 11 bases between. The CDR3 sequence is CASRPGVTPLHF. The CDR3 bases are TGTGCCAGCAGACCAGGGGTTACACCCCTCCACTTT.

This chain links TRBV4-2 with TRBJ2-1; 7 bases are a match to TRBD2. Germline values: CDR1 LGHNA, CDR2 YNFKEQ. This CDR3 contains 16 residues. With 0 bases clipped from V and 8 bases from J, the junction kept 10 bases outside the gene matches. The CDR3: CASSQEGGTEGDEQFF. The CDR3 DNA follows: TGTGCCAGCAGCCAAGAGGGGGGGACTGAGGGCGATGAGCAGTTCTTC.

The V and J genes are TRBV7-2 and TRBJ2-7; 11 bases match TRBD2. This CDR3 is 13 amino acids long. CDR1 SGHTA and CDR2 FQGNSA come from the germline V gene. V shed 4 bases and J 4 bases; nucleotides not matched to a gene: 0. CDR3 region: CASSWTSGYEQYF. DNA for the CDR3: TGTGCCAGCAGCTGGACTAGCGGGTACGAGCAGTACTTC.

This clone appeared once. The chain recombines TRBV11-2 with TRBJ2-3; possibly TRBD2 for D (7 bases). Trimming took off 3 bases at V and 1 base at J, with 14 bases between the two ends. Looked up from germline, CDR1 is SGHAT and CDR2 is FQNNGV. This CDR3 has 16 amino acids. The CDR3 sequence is CASSFEGGPRTDTQYF. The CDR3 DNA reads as TGTGCCAGCAGCTTCGAGGGGGGGCCCCGCACAGATACGCAGTATTTT. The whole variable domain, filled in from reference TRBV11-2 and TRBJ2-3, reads EAGVAQSPRYKIIEKRQSVAFWCNPISGHATLYWYQQILGQGPKLLIQFQNNGVVDDSQLPKDRFSAERLKGVDSTLKIQPAKLEDSAVYLCASSFEGGPRTDTQYFGPGTRLTVL.

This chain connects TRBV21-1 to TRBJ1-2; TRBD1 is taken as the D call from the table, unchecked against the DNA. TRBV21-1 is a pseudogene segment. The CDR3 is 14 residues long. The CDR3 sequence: CASSIPTGDGGYTF. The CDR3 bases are TGTGCCAGCAGCATCCCGACAGGGGACGGGGGCTACACCTTC.

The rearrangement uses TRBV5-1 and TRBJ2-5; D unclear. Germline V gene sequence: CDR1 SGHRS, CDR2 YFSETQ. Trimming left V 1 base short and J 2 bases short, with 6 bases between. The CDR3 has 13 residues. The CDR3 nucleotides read TGCGCCAGCAGCTTGTCTCCTCAAGAGACCCAGTACTTC. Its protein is CASSLSPQETQYF. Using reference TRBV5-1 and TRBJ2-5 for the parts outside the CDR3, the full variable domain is KAGVTQTPRYLIKTRGQQVTLSCSPISGHRSVSWYQQTPGQGLQFLFEYFSETQRNKGNFPGRFSGRQFSNSRSEMNVSTLELGDSALYLCASSLSPQETQYFGPGTRLLVL.

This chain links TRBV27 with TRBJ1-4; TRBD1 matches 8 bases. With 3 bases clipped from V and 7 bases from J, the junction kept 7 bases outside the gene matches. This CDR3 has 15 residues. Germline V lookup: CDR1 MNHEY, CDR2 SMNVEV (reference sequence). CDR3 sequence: CASSFIQGGVEKLFF. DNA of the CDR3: TGTGCCAGCAGTTTTATACAGGGGGGGGTTGAAAAACTGTTTTTT.

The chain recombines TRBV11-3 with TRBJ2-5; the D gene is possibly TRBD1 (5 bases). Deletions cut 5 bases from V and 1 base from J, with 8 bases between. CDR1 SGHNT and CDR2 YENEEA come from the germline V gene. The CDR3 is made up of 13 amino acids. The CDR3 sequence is CASSRGLQETQYF. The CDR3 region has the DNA TGTGCCAGCAGCAGGGGCCTCCAAGAGACCCAGTACTTC.

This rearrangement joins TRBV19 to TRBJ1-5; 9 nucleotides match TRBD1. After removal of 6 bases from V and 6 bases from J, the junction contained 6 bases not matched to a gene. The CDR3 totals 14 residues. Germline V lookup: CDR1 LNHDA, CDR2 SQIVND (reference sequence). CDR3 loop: CASSRDRDGQPQHF. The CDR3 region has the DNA TGTGCCAGTAGCCGGGACAGGGACGGTCAGCCCCAGCATTTT.

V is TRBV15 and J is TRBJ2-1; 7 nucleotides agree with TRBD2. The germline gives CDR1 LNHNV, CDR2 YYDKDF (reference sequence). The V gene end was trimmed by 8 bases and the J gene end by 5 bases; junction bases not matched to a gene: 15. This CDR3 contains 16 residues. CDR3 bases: TGTGCCACCCGATTCGGCGGGAGCGATGTGAACAATGAGCAGTTCTTC. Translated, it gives CATRFGGSDVNNEQFF.

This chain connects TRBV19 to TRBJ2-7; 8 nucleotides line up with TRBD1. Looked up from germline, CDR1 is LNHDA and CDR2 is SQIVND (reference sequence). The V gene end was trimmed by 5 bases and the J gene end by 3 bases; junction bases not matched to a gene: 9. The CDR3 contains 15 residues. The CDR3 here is CASSPGTGVNYEQYF. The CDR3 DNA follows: TGTGCCAGTAGTCCCGGGACAGGTGTAAACTACGAGCAGTACTTC.

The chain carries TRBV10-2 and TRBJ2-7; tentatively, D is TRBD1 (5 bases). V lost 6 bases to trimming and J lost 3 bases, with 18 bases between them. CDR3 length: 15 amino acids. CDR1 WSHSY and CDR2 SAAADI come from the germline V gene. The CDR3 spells CASRQGSRMYYEQYF. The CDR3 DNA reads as TGCGCCAGCAGGCAGGGCTCCCGAATGTACTACGAGCAGTACTTC.

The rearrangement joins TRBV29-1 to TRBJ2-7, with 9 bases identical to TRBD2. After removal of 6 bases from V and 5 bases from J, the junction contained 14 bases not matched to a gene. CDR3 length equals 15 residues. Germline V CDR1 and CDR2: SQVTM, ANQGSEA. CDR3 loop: CSVVPLAGTFDEQYF. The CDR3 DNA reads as TGCAGCGTCGTTCCCCTAGCGGGAACCTTCGACGAGCAGTACTTC.

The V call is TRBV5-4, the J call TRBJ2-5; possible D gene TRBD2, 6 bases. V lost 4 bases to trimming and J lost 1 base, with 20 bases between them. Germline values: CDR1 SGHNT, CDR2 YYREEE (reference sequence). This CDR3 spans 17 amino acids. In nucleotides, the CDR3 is TGTGCCAGCAGCGGACGACTAGGAGCCGAATTCCAAGAGACCCAGTACTTC. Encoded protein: CASSGRLGAEFQETQYF. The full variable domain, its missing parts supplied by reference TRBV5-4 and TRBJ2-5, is ETGVTQSPTHLIKTRGQQVTLRCSSQSGHNTVSWYQQALGQGPQFIFQYYREEENGRGNFPPRFSGLQFPNYSSELNVNALELDDSALYLCASSGRLGAEFQETQYFGPGTRLLVL.

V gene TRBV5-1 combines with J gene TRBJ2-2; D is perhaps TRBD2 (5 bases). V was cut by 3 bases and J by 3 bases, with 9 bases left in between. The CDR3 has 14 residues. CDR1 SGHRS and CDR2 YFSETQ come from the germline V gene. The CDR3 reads CASSSGDHTGELFF. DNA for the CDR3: TGCGCCAGCAGCTCCGGGGATCACACCGGGGAGCTGTTTTTT.

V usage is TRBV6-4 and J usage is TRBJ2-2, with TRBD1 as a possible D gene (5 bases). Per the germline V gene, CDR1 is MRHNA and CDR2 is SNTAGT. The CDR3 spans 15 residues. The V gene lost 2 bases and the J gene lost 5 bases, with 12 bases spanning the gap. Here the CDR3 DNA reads TGTGCCAGCAGTGACCCGCGAAGGGGTACCGGGGAGCTGTTTTTT. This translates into CASSDPRRGTGELFF.

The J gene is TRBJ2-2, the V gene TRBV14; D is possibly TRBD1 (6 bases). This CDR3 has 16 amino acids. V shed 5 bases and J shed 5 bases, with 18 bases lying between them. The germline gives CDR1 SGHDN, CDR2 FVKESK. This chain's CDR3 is CASSEPWDTGTGELFF. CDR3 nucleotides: TGTGCCAGCAGCGAGCCATGGGACACAGGGACCGGGGAGCTGTTTTTT.

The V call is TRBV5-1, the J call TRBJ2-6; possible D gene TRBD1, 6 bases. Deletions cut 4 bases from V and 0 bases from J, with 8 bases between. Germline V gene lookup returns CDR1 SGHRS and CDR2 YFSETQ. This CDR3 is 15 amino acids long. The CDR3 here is CASSTGSSGANVLTF. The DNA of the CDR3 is TGCGCCAGCAGCACAGGGAGCTCTGGGGCCAACGTCCTGACTTTC.